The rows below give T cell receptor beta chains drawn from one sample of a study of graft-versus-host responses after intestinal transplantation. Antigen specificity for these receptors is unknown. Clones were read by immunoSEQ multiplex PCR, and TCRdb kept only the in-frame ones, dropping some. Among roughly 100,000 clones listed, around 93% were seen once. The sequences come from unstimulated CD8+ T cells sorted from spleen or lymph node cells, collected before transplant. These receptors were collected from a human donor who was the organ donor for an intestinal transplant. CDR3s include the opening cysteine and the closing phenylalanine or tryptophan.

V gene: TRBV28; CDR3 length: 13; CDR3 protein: CATQDRVQPEQYF
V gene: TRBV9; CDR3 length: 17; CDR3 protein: CASSAKGLAASDYEQYF
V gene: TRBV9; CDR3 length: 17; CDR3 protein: CASSPDGGAPNTDTQYF
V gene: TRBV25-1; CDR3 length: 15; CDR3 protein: CASSELEYSEEKLFF
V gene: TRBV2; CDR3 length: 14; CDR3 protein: CASSDGQGGWPQHF
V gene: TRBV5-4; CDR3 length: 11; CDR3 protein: CASSTGQGLTF
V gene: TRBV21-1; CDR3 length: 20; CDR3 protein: CASSKGSYSRFGQDNSPLHF
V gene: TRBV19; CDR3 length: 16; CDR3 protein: CASGEGRQGFSYGYTF
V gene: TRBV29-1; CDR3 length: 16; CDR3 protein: CSVEEFAGGNSNEQFF
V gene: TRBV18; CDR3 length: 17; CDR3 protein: CASSPRGDFATNEKLFF
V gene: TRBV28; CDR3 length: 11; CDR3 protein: CGTSGANVLTF
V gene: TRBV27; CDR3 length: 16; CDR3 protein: CASRIGGPVAIDEQFF
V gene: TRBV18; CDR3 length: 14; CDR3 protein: CASSPGQDYEKLFF
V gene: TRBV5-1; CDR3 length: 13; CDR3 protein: CASSPTGGSPLHF
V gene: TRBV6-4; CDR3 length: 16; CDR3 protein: CASSEPTGLVTDTQYF
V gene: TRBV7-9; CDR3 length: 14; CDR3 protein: CASSFGTGLYGYTF
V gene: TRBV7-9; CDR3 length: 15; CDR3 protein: CASSFTGFTWYGYTF
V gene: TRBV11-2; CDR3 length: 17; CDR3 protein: CASSLGWGQGTTGELFF
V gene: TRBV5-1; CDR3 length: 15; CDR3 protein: CASSLEYGTDYGYTF
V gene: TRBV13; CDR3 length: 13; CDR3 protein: CASSLGGADGYTF
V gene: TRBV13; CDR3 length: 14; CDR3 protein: CASQPGRRNNEQFF
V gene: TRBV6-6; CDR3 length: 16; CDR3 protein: CASSYLSGAITDTQYF
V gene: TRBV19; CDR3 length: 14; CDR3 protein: CASSITGSGNTIYF
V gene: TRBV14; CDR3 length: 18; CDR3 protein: CASSLARSGYPNTGELFF
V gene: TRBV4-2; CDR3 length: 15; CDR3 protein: CASSQAGAYTDTQYF
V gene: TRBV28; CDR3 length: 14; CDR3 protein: CASSARDRPYEQYF
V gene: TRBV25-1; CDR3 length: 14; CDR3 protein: CASSEGQGGYGYTF
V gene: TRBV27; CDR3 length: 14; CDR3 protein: CASSLTGDNQPQHF
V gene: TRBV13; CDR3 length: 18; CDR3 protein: CASSLVGAMSSGANVLTF
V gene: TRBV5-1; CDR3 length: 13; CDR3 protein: CASSIGGVNEQFF
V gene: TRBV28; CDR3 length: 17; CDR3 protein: CASSYPSARAPYNEQFF
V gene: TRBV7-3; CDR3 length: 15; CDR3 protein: CASSLGTSGRYEQFF
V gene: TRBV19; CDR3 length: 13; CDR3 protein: CASSMGGNTEAFF
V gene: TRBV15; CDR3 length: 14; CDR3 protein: CATSIGTGIYEQYF
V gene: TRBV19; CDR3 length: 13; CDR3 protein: CASSLGGRYEQYF
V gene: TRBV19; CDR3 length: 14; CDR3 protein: CASSRSGRRYEQYF
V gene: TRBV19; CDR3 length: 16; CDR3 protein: CASSPRTGGPSYGYTF
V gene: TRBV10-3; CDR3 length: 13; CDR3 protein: CAIRTGVATEAFF
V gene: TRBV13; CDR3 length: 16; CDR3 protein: CASSTRTSGSQETQYF
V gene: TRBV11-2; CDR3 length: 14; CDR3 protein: CASSLGFSGDGYTF